This T cell receptor (beta chain) was documented in a study of vaccination and CD4 T cells after COVID-19. Looking at the study overall: Every culture used as a control got a CEFX pool, an HIV-1 Nef pool, or no peptide.

Described treatment: roughly 11-day PBMC culture with coronavirus spike peptide pools or control peptides (ViraFEST assay). Per the germline V gene, CDR1 is SEHNR and CDR2 is FQNEAQ (reference sequence). This CDR3 is built from 16 residues. V dropped 1 base and J dropped 1 base, with 14 bases sitting between them. Notes on this clonotype: Its antigen is not known.

Cultured CD4+ T cells had their DNA profiled by the Oncomine TCR Beta short-read assay. It was cultured CD4+ T cells from which genomic DNA was extracted. Via MiXCR, TCRdb re-called the PCR reads, giving one row per CDR3 protein. The sample has roughly 9,300 distinct CDR3 sequences, approximately 25% seen once. The starting material was CD4+ T cells from blood, cultured in vitro, obtained before SARS-CoV-2 vaccination. This TCR came from a human donor who received a COVID-19 vaccine. The genes are TRBV7-9 and TRBJ2-7; TRBD1 might be the D (6 bases). The CDR3 bases are TGTGCCAGCAGCTTAGGACAGGTCGAGAGGTCCTACGAGCAGTACTTC. Its translation is CASSLGQVERSYEQYF.